This is a list of T cell receptor beta chains from one sample in a study of cytomegalovirus exposure and HLA in healthy donors. TCRdb's copy holds only in-frame clones and misses some; the assay was immunoSEQ multiplex PCR. In the table there are 150,000 to 200,000 clones, more than 65% of which are singletons. The sample consisted of PBMCs. The receptors come from a man between 18 and 29 years old in good health and CMV-seropositive. The CDR3 runs from the conserved cysteine through the conserved F or W. The D gene is left open where the match is weak. Only part of the rows carry a size: once, few, many, or a class if the clone is expanded.

cdr3_aa: CASKETGHYQPQHF
cdr3_nt: TGTGCCAGCAAAGAAACAGGGCACTATCAGCCCCAGCATTTT
j_call: TRBJ1-5
clone_size: few
v_call: TRBV28
d_call: -

cdr3_aa: CASSPLGTDEAFF
cdr3_nt: TGTGCCAGCAGCCCCCTGGGGACAGATGAAGCTTTCTTT
j_call: TRBJ1-1
clone_size: -
v_call: TRBV5-6
d_call: TRBD1

cdr3_aa: CASSLGLANYNEQFF
cdr3_nt: TGTGCCAGCAGCTTGGGACTCGCTAACTACAATGAGCAGTTCTTC
j_call: TRBJ2-1
clone_size: -
v_call: TRBV7-3
d_call: -

cdr3_aa: CAREIGQGVACEQFF
cdr3_nt: TGTGCCCGAGAAATAGGGCAGGGGGTAGCTTGTGAGCAGTTCTTC
j_call: TRBJ2-1
clone_size: -
v_call: TRBV11-3
d_call: TRBD1

cdr3_aa: CATSRGPSYNEQFF
cdr3_nt: TGTGCCACCAGCAGAGGTCCCTCGTACAATGAGCAGTTCTTC
j_call: TRBJ2-1
clone_size: -
v_call: TRBV15
d_call: -

cdr3_aa: CATSRGHPLNTEAFF
cdr3_nt: TGTGCCACCAGCAGAGGACACCCACTGAACACTGAAGCTTTCTTT
j_call: TRBJ1-1
clone_size: -
v_call: TRBV15
d_call: -

cdr3_aa: CASIYGINRPGGYGYTF
cdr3_nt: TGTGCCAGCATTTACGGGATTAATAGACCGGGAGGCTATGGCTACACCTTC
j_call: TRBJ1-2
clone_size: few
v_call: TRBV5-6
d_call: -

cdr3_aa: CASTLTGVGTEAFF
cdr3_nt: TGTGCCAGCACACTGACAGGGGTTGGCACTGAAGCTTTCTTT
j_call: TRBJ1-1
clone_size: -
v_call: TRBV28
d_call: TRBD1

cdr3_aa: CASGLAGLAGVLHF
cdr3_nt: TGTGCTAGTGGTTTGGCAGGACTAGCAGGGGTCCTGCATTTT
j_call: TRBJ1-5
clone_size: -
v_call: TRBV12-5
d_call: -

cdr3_aa: CASSFGGNGAEAFF
cdr3_nt: TGTGCCAGCAGTTTCGGGGGGAACGGGGCTGAAGCTTTCTTT
j_call: TRBJ1-1
clone_size: -
v_call: TRBV28
d_call: -

cdr3_aa: CASTVVGPYNEQFF
cdr3_nt: TGCGCCAGCACTGTGGTGGGGCCCTACAATGAGCAGTTCTTC
j_call: TRBJ2-1
clone_size: -
v_call: TRBV5-1
d_call: -

cdr3_aa: CASSIDQTSPPYEQYF
cdr3_nt: TGTGCCAGTAGTATAGACCAGACTTCTCCTCCCTACGAGCAGTACTTC
j_call: TRBJ2-7
clone_size: -
v_call: TRBV19
d_call: -

cdr3_aa: CASSFTGLGNQPQHF
cdr3_nt: TGTGCCAGCAGTTTCACAGGGTTGGGCAATCAGCCCCAGCATTTT
j_call: TRBJ1-5
clone_size: -
v_call: TRBV27
d_call: -

cdr3_aa: CASSAGTGFYTDTQYF
cdr3_nt: TGTGCCAGCAGCGCCGGGACAGGGTTTTACACAGATACGCAGTATTTT
j_call: TRBJ2-3
clone_size: -
v_call: TRBV5-4
d_call: TRBD1

cdr3_aa: CASSQELAESTEQFF
cdr3_nt: TGCGCCAGCAGCCAAGAACTAGCGGAAAGCACTGAGCAGTTCTTC
j_call: TRBJ2-1
clone_size: -
v_call: TRBV4-1
d_call: TRBD2

cdr3_aa: CASGRLAENQETQYF
cdr3_nt: TGCGCCAGCGGCCGACTAGCGGAAAACCAAGAGACCCAGTACTTC
j_call: TRBJ2-5
clone_size: once
v_call: TRBV23-1
d_call: TRBD2

cdr3_aa: CASSQDRNTEAFF
cdr3_nt: TGTGCCAGCAGCCAGGACAGGAACACTGAAGCTTTCTTT
j_call: TRBJ1-1
clone_size: -
v_call: TRBV6-5
d_call: -

cdr3_aa: CASSLETSGGSSSTDTQYF
cdr3_nt: TGTGCCAGCAGCTTAGAAACTAGCGGGGGTTCCTCTAGCACAGATACGCAGTATTTT
j_call: TRBJ2-3
clone_size: once
v_call: TRBV7-9
d_call: TRBD2

cdr3_aa: CAWGLSGPGDTQYF
cdr3_nt: TGTGCCTGGGGCCTTAGCGGTCCCGGAGATACGCAGTATTTT
j_call: TRBJ2-3
clone_size: -
v_call: TRBV30
d_call: -

cdr3_aa: CASFGGTHEQYF
cdr3_nt: TGTGCCAGTTTTGGAGGGACCCACGAGCAGTACTTC
j_call: TRBJ2-7
clone_size: -
v_call: TRBV27
d_call: -

cdr3_aa: CASSLGYALVEEQYF
cdr3_nt: TGTGCCAGCAGCTTGGGCTACGCCCTAGTGGAAGAGCAGTACTTC
j_call: TRBJ2-7
clone_size: -
v_call: TRBV5-4
d_call: -

cdr3_aa: CASSEDLHGTSGSYEQYF
cdr3_nt: TGTGCCAGCAGTGAAGATCTACATGGGACTAGCGGCTCCTACGAGCAGTACTTC
j_call: TRBJ2-7
clone_size: -
v_call: TRBV2
d_call: TRBD2

cdr3_aa: CASSLLAGDNIQYF
cdr3_nt: TGTGCCAGCAGCTTACTAGCGGGAGATAACATTCAGTACTTC
j_call: TRBJ2-4
clone_size: -
v_call: TRBV7-2
d_call: TRBD2

cdr3_aa: CASSVEVWTGELFF
cdr3_nt: TGTGCCAGCAGTGTTGAGGTTTGGACCGGGGAGCTGTTTTTT
j_call: TRBJ2-2
clone_size: once
v_call: TRBV6-4
d_call: -

cdr3_aa: CASSIGGSGRAREQFF
cdr3_nt: TGTGCCAGTAGTATAGGCGGTAGCGGGAGGGCCAGGGAGCAGTTCTTC
j_call: TRBJ2-1
clone_size: -
v_call: TRBV19
d_call: TRBD2

cdr3_aa: CASSRDRVVGTDTQYF
cdr3_nt: TGTGCCAGCTCCCGCGACAGGGTGGTGGGCACAGATACGCAGTATTTT
j_call: TRBJ2-3
clone_size: -
v_call: TRBV18
d_call: TRBD1

cdr3_aa: CASHGLDTQYF
cdr3_nt: TGTGCCAGCCATGGACTAGATACGCAGTATTTT
j_call: TRBJ2-3
clone_size: -
v_call: TRBV2
d_call: -

cdr3_aa: CASSSSYPSSYNEQFF
cdr3_nt: TGTGCCAGCAGCTCCTCCTACCCGAGCTCCTACAATGAGCAGTTCTTC
j_call: TRBJ2-1
clone_size: -
v_call: TRBV7-9
d_call: -

cdr3_aa: CASSEGFRGPYGYTF
cdr3_nt: TGTGCCAGCAGTGAGGGTTTCAGGGGGCCCTATGGCTACACCTTC
j_call: TRBJ1-2
clone_size: -
v_call: TRBV6-1
d_call: TRBD1

cdr3_aa: CASRRGGGYEQYF
cdr3_nt: TGTGCCAGCAGGCGGGGGGGCGGGTACGAGCAGTACTTC
j_call: TRBJ2-7
clone_size: few
v_call: TRBV6-1
d_call: TRBD2

cdr3_aa: CASSGRLDEQFF
cdr3_nt: TGTGCCAGCAGCGGCCGCCTGGATGAGCAGTTCTTC
j_call: TRBJ2-1
clone_size: -
v_call: TRBV7-6
d_call: -

cdr3_aa: CASSPRVDTEAFF
cdr3_nt: TGTGCCAGCTCCCCGAGGGTGGACACTGAAGCTTTCTTT
j_call: TRBJ1-1
clone_size: -
v_call: TRBV18
d_call: -

cdr3_aa: CSVDRQENTYGYTF
cdr3_nt: TGCAGCGTTGACAGACAGGAGAATACCTATGGCTACACCTTC
j_call: TRBJ1-2
clone_size: -
v_call: TRBV29-1
d_call: -

cdr3_aa: CASSPMGHLASGSSEQYF
cdr3_nt: TGCGCCAGCAGCCCGATGGGCCACCTTGCTAGCGGGAGCAGCGAGCAGTACTTC
j_call: TRBJ2-7
clone_size: -
v_call: TRBV5-1
d_call: TRBD2

cdr3_aa: CASSQGGRVQAFF
cdr3_nt: TGCGCCAGCAGCCAAGGGGGCAGAGTACAGGCTTTCTTT
j_call: TRBJ1-1
clone_size: once
v_call: TRBV4-1
d_call: -

cdr3_aa: CASSYTGGRRETQYF
cdr3_nt: TGTGCCAGCAGTTACACGGGGGGGCGCAGGGAGACCCAGTACTTC
j_call: TRBJ2-5
clone_size: -
v_call: TRBV6-5
d_call: TRBD2

cdr3_aa: CSVGLRSYNEQFF
cdr3_nt: TGCAGCGTGGGACTCCGCTCCTACAATGAGCAGTTCTTC
j_call: TRBJ2-1
clone_size: once
v_call: TRBV29-1
d_call: -

cdr3_aa: CASSLPGEQYF
cdr3_nt: TGTGCCAGCAGCCTTCCCGGGGAGCAGTACTTC
j_call: TRBJ2-5
clone_size: -
v_call: TRBV7-6
d_call: -

cdr3_aa: CASSQEWGGRSRDTGELFF
cdr3_nt: TGCGCCAGCAGCCAAGAATGGGGGGGGAGGAGCCGGGACACCGGGGAGCTGTTTTTT
j_call: TRBJ2-2
clone_size: -
v_call: TRBV4-3
d_call: TRBD2

cdr3_aa: CASSLAGGGEQYF
cdr3_nt: TGTGCCAGCAGCTTAGCGGGAGGAGGCGAGCAGTACTTC
j_call: TRBJ2-7
clone_size: -
v_call: TRBV6-6
d_call: TRBD2

cdr3_aa: CASSPSLDRYGYTF
cdr3_nt: TGTGCCAGCAGTCCTTCCCTGGACAGATATGGCTACACCTTC
j_call: TRBJ1-2
clone_size: -
v_call: TRBV5-6
d_call: -

cdr3_aa: CASSLAANVLTF
cdr3_nt: TGTGCCAGCAGTCTGGCGGCCAACGTCCTGACTTTC
j_call: TRBJ2-6
clone_size: once
v_call: TRBV28
d_call: -

cdr3_aa: CASSQDGVGGSYEQYF
cdr3_nt: TGCGCCAGCAGCCAAGATGGGGTGGGAGGCTCCTACGAGCAGTACTTC
j_call: TRBJ2-7
clone_size: few
v_call: TRBV7-9
d_call: -

cdr3_aa: CASSSPSSGTDTQYF
cdr3_nt: TGTGCCAGCAGCTCCCCATCTAGCGGGACAGATACGCAGTATTTT
j_call: TRBJ2-3
clone_size: -
v_call: TRBV11-2
d_call: TRBD2

cdr3_aa: CASNPSGAGANVLTF
cdr3_nt: TGTGCCAGCAACCCCTCCGGGGCTGGGGCCAACGTCCTGACTTTC
j_call: TRBJ2-6
clone_size: -
v_call: TRBV7-8
d_call: -

cdr3_aa: CASSLLVGASNNEQFF
cdr3_nt: TGTGCCAGCAGCTTACTAGTGGGAGCGTCAAACAATGAGCAGTTCTTC
j_call: TRBJ2-1
clone_size: -
v_call: TRBV11-2
d_call: -

cdr3_aa: CASSPLRGLALNNEQFF
cdr3_nt: TGTGCCAGCAGCCCCTTAAGGGGACTAGCGCTAAACAATGAGCAGTTCTTC
j_call: TRBJ2-1
clone_size: -
v_call: TRBV2
d_call: TRBD2

cdr3_aa: CASSLTGQGGFEQYF
cdr3_nt: TGTGCCAGCAGTCTCACGGGACAGGGGGGTTTCGAGCAGTACTTC
j_call: TRBJ2-7
clone_size: few
v_call: TRBV27
d_call: TRBD1

cdr3_aa: CASSYSSTGSYEQYF
cdr3_nt: TGTGCCAGCAGTTACTCTTCGACAGGGTCCTACGAGCAGTACTTC
j_call: TRBJ2-7
clone_size: -
v_call: TRBV6-5
d_call: TRBD1

cdr3_aa: CASRGQGIYEQYF
cdr3_nt: TGTGCCAGCAGAGGACAGGGCATCTACGAGCAGTACTTC
j_call: TRBJ2-7
clone_size: -
v_call: TRBV13
d_call: TRBD1

cdr3_aa: CSVFAGFKTDTQYF
cdr3_nt: TGCAGCGTCTTCGCAGGATTTAAGACAGATACGCAGTATTTT
j_call: TRBJ2-3
clone_size: few
v_call: TRBV29-1
d_call: -

cdr3_aa: CASSQTSPGETQYF
cdr3_nt: TGTGCCAGCAGCCAAACTAGCCCCGGTGAGACCCAGTACTTC
j_call: TRBJ2-5
clone_size: -
v_call: TRBV6-1
d_call: -

cdr3_aa: CASSMGTLGMNTEAFF
cdr3_nt: TGTGCCAGTAGTATGGGGACTTTGGGGATGAACACTGAAGCTTTCTTT
j_call: TRBJ1-1
clone_size: -
v_call: TRBV19
d_call: -